This TCR beta chain was sequenced for a study of blood T cell repertoires in COVID-19. For the study at large: Sites in the United States, Italy and Spain provided acute and convalescent COVID-19 samples.

This CDR3 is 13 amino acids long. CDR1 and CDR2 from the germline V gene are SGHVS and FNYEAQ. The V gene lost 5 bases and the J gene lost 9 bases, with 14 bases spanning the gap. Clinical history as reported by participants underpinned cohort assignment. The study counted Cohort 3 donors as recovered given two negative PCRs, clearance, or symptom resolution. Per the original data handling: Nucleated cell number was recorded as an estimate derived from reference gene primer amplification. Produced via immunoSEQ multiplex PCR; TCRdb's table is partial and in-frame only. V and J calls and clone size follow that table, whereas D and trimming were derived from the DNA. The sample lists a few hundred thousand clones, more than 75% seen once, with 1.3% in the top ten.

The TCR was taken from a man under 40 who had recovered from COVID-19. Specimen: PBMCs or T cells enriched from blood (not recorded which). This chain joins TRBV7-6 and TRBJ2-1; D may be TRBD1 (6 bases). CDR3 sequence reads: CASSGQQEPEQFF. The CDR3, as DNA: TGTGCCAGCAGCGGACAGCAGGAGCCTGAGCAGTTCTTC.